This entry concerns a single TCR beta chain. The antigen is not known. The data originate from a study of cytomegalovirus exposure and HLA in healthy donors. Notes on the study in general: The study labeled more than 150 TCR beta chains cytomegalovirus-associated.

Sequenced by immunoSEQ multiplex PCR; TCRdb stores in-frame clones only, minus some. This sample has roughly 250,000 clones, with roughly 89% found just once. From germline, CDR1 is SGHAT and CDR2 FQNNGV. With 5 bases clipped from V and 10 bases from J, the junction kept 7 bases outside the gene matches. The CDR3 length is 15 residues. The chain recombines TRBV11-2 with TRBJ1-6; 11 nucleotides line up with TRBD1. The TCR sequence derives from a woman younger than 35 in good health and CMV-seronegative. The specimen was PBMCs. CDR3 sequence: CASSVPGTGGSPLHF. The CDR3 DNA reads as TGTGCCAGCAGCGTCCCCGGGACAGGGGGATCACCCCTCCACTTT.